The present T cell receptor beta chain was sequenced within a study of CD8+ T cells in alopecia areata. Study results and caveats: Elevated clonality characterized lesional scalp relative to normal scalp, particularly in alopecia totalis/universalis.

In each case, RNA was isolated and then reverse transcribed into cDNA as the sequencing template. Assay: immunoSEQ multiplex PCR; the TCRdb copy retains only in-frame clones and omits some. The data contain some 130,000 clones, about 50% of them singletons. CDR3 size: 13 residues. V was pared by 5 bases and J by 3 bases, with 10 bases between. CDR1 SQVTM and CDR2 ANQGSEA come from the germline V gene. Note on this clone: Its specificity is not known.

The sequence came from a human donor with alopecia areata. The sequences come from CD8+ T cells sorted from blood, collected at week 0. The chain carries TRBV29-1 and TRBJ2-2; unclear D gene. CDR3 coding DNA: TGCAGCGTTCCGGAGCTAGACACCGGGGAGCTGTTTTTT. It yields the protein CSVPELDTGELFF.